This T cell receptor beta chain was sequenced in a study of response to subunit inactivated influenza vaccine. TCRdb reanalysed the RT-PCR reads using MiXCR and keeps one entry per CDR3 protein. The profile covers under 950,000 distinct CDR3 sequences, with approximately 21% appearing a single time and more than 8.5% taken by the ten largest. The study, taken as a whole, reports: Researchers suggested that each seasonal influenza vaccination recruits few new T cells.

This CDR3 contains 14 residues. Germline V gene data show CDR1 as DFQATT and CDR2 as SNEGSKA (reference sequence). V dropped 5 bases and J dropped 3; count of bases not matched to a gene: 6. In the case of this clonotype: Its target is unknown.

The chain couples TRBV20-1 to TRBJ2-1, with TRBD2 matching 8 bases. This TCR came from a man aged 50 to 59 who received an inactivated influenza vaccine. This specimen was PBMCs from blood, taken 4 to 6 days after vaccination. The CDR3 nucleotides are TGCAGTGCTCCCGGGGGGGTCAACTACAATGAGCAGTTCTTC. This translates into CSAPGGVNYNEQFF.